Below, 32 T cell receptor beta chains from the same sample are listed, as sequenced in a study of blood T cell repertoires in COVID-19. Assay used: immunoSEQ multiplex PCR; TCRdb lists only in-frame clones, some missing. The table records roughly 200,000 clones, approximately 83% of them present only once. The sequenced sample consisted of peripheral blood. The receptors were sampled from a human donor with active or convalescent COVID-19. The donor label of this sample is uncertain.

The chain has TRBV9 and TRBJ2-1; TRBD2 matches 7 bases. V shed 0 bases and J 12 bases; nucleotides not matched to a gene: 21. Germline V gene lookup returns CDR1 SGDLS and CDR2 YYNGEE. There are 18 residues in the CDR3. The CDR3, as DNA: TGTGCCAGCAGCGTAGCCTTGATGGGGACTAATACCCTCGGGGGGCAGTTCTTC. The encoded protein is CASSVALMGTNTLGGQFF.

The CDR3 DNA follows: TGTGCCAGCAGTGACCAGTCAGGTTCCTACAATGAGCAGTTCTTC. Protein sequence: CASSDQSGSYNEQFF. The chain uses TRBV6-4 and TRBJ2-1; D is undetermined. V was shortened by 2 bases and J by 1 base, with 9 bases between the two germline ends. The CDR3 totals 15 residues. In germline, CDR1 is MRHNA, CDR2 SNTAGT.

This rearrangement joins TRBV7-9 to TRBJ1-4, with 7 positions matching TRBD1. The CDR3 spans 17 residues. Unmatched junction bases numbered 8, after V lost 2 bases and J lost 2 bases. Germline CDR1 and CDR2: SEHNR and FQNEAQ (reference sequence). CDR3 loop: CASSLRGATGTNEKLFF. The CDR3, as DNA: TGTGCCAGCAGCTTAAGAGGGGCGACAGGGACTAATGAAAAACTGTTTTTT.

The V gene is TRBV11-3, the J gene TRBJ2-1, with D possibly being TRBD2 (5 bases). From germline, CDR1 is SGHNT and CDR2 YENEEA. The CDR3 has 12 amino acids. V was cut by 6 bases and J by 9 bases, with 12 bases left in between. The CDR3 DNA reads TGTGCCAGCAGTTACTACGGAGGTGAGCAGTTCTTC. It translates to CASSYYGGEQFF. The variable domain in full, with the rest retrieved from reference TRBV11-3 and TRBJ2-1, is EAGVVQSPRYKIIEKKQPVAFWCNPISGHNTLYWYLQNLGQGPELLIRYENEEAVDDSQLPKDRFSAERLKGVDSTLKIQPAELGDSAVYLCASSYYGGEQFFGPGTRLTVL.

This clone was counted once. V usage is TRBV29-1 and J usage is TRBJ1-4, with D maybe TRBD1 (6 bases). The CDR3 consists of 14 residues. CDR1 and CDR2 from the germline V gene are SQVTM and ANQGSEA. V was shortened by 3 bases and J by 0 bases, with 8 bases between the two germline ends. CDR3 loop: CSVDPGATNEKLFF. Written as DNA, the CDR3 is TGCAGCGTTGACCCAGGGGCAACTAATGAAAAACTGTTTTTT.

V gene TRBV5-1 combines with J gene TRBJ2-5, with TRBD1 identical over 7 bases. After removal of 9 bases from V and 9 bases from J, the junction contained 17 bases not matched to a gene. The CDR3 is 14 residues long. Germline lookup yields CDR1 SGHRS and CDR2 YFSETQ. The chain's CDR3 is CATNQPGGEGAQYF. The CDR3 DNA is TGCGCCACCAACCAGCCAGGGGGTGAAGGGGCCCAGTACTTC. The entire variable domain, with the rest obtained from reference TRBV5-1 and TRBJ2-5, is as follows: KAGVTQTPRYLIKTRGQQVTLSCSPISGHRSVSWYQQTPGQGLQFLFEYFSETQRNKGNFPGRFSGRQFSNSRSEMNVSTLELGDSALYLCATNQPGGEGAQYFGPGTRLLVL.

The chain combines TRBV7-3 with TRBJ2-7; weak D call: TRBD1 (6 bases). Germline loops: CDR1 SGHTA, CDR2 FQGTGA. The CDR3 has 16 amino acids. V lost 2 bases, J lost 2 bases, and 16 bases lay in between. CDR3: CASSLGLGTIPYEQYF. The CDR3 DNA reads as TGTGCCAGCAGCTTAGGGTTAGGGACAATCCCCTACGAGCAGTACTTC.

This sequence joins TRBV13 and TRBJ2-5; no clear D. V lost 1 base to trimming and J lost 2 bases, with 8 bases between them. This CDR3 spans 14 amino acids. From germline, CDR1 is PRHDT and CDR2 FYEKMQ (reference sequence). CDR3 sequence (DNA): TGTGCCAGCAGCTTAGTTTTGGAGCAAGAGACCCAGTACTTC. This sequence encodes CASSLVLEQETQYF.

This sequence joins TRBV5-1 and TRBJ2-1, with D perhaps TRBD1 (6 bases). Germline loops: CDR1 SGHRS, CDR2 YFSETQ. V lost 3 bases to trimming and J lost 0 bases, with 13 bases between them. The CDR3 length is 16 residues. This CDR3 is CASSSEGVASYNEQFF. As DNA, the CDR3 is TGCGCCAGCAGCTCAGAGGGGGTGGCCTCCTACAATGAGCAGTTCTTC. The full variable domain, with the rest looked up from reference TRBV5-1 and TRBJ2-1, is KAGVTQTPRYLIKTRGQQVTLSCSPISGHRSVSWYQQTPGQGLQFLFEYFSETQRNKGNFPGRFSGRQFSNSRSEMNVSTLELGDSALYLCASSSEGVASYNEQFFGPGTRLTVL.

The CDR3 reads CASSPRVAGSYEQYF. The CDR3 nucleotides are TGTGCCAGCAGCCCGAGGGTAGCGGGGTCCTACGAGCAGTACTTC. The chain carries TRBV7-8 and TRBJ2-7, with 8 bases that match TRBD2. J gave up 1 base and V 5 bases, and 7 bases lay outside the gene matches. Germline-derived CDR1 and CDR2 are SGHVS and FQNEAQ. The CDR3 totals 15 residues.

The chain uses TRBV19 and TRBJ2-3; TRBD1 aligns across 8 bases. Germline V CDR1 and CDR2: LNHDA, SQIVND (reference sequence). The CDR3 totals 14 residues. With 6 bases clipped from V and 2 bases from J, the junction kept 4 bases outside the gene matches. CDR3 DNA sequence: TGTGCCAGTAGCTTGGACAGGGTCACAGATACGCAGTATTTT. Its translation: CASSLDRVTDTQYF.

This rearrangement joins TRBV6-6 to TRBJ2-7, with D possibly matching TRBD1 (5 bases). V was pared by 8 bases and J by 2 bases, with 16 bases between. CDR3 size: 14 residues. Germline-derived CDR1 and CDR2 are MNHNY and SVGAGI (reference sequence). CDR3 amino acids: CASGLQQATYEQYF. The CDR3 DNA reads TGTGCCAGCGGCTTGCAACAGGCGACCTACGAGCAGTACTTC.

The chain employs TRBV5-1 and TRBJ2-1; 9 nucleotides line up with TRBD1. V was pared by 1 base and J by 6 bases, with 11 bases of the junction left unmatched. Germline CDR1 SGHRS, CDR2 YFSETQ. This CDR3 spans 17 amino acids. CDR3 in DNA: TGCGCCAGCAGCTTGTGGGCCGGGACAGGGAGGGTCAATGAGCAGTTCTTC. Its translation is CASSLWAGTGRVNEQFF.

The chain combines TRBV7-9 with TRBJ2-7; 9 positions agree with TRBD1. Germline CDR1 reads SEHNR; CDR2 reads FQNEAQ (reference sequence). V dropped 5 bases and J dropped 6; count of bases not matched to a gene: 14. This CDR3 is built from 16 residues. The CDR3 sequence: CASSPRDRAPGGEQYF. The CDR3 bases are TGTGCCAGCAGCCCACGGGACAGGGCTCCCGGTGGCGAGCAGTACTTC.

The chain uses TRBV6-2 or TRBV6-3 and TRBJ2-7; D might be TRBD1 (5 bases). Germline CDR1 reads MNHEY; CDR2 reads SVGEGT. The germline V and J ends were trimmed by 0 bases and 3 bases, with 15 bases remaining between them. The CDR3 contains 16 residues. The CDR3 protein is CASSYSPGNTRYEQYF. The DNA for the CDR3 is TGTGCCAGCAGTTACTCCCCAGGGAATACCCGCTACGAGCAGTACTTC.

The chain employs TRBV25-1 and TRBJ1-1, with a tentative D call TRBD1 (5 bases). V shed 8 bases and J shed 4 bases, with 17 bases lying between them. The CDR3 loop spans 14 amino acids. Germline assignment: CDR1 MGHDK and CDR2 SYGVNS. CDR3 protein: CASARRGVGTEAFF. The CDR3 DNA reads TGTGCCAGCGCAAGGAGGGGAGTGGGCACTGAAGCTTTCTTT.

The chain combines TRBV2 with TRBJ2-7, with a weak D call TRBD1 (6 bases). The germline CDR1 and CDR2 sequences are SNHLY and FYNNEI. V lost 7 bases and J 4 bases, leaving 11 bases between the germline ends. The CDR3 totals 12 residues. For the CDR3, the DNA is TGTGCCAGCACACAGGGCTTGTACGAGCAGTACTTC. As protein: CASTQGLYEQYF.

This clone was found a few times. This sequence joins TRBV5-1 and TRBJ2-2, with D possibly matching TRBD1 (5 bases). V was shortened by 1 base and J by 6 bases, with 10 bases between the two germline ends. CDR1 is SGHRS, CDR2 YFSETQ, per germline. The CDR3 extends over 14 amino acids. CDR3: CASSLSQVAGELFF. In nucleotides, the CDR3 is TGCGCCAGCAGCTTGTCACAGGTCGCCGGGGAGCTGTTTTTT.

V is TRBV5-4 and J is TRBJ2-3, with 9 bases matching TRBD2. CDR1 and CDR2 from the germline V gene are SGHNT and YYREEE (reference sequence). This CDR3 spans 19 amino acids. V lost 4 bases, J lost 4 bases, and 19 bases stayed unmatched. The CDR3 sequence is CASSGYLAGPLGGPDTQYF. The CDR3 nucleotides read TGTGCCAGCAGCGGATATCTAGCGGGACCCCTGGGAGGCCCAGATACGCAGTATTTT.

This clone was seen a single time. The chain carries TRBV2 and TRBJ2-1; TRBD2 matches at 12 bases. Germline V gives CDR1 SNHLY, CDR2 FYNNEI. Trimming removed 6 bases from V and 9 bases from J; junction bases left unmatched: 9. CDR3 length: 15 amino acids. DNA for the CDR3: TGTGCCAGCAGGACGACTAGCGGGAGCCTGCGTGAGCAGTTCTTC. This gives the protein CASRTTSGSLREQFF.

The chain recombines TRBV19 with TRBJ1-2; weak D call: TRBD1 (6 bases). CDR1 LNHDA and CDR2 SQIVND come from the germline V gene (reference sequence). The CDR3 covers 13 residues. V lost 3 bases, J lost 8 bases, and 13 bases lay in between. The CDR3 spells CASSIRGADGYTF. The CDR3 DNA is TGTGCCAGTAGTATCAGGGGCGCGGACGGCTACACCTTC.

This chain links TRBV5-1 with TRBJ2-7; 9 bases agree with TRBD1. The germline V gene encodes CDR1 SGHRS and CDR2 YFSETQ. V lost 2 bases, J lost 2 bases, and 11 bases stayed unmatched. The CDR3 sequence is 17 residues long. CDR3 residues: CASSFSPAGTGTYEQYF. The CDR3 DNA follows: TGCGCCAGCAGCTTTTCCCCCGCCGGGACAGGGACCTACGAGCAGTACTTC.

The CDR3 sequence: CATSGQGTSYNEQFF. The CDR3 nucleotides are TGTGCCACCTCGGGTCAGGGGACCTCCTACAATGAGCAGTTCTTC. The chain has TRBV15 and TRBJ2-1; tentatively, D is TRBD1 (6 bases). Germline CDR1 LNHNV, CDR2 YYDKDF (reference sequence). This CDR3 has 15 amino acids. V lost 8 bases and J lost 0, with 14 bases in between.

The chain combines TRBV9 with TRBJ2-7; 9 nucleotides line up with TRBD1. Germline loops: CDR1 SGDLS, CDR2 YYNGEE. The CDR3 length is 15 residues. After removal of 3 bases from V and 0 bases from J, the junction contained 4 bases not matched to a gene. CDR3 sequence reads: CASSAPGQGSYEQYF. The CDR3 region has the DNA TGTGCCAGCAGCGCGCCGGGACAGGGCTCCTACGAGCAGTACTTC. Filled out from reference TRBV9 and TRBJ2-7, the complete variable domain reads DSGVTQTPKHLITATGQRVTLRCSPRSGDLSVYWYQQSLDQGLQFLIQYYNGEERAKGNILERFSAQQFPDLHSELNLSSLELGDSALYFCASSAPGQGSYEQYFGPGTRLTVT.

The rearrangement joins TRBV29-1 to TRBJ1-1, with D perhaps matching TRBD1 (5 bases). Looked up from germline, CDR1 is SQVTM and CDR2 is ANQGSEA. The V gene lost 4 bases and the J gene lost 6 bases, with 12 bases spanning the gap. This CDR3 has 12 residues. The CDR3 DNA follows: TGCAGCGTTGTGGGGCAAAGCGCTGAAGCTTTCTTT. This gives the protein CSVVGQSAEAFF.

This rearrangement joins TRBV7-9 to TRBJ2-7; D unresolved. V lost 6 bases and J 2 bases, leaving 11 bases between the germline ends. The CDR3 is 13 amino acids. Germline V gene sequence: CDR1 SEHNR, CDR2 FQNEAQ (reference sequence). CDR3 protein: CASSMTPTYEQYF. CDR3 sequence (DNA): TGTGCCAGCAGTATGACACCGACCTACGAGCAGTACTTC.

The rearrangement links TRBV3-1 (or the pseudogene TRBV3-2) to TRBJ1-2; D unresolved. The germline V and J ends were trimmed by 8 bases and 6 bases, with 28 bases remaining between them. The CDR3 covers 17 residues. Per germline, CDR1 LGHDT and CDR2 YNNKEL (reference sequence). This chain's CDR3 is CASFQPSFFPSSDGYTF. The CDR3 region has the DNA TGTGCCAGCTTCCAACCGTCCTTCTTCCCTTCTTCGGATGGCTACACCTTC.

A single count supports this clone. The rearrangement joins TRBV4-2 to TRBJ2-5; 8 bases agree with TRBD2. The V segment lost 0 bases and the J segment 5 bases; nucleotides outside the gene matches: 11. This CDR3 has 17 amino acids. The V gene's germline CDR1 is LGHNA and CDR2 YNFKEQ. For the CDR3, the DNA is TGTGCCAGCAGCCAAGACCCAGGAACGGGGGGGCTTGAGACCCAGTACTTC. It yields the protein CASSQDPGTGGLETQYF.

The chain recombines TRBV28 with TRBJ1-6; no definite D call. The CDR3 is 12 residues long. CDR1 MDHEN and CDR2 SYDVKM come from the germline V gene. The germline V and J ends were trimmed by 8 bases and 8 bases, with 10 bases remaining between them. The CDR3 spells CASLSLDSPLHF. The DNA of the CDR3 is TGTGCCAGCCTCTCCTTAGATTCACCCCTCCACTTT. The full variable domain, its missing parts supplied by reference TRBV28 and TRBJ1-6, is DVKVTQSSRYLVKRTGEKVFLECVQDMDHENMFWYRQDPGLGLRLIYFSYDVKMKEKGDIPEGYSVSREKKERFSLILESASTNQTSMYLCASLSLDSPLHFGNGTRLTVT.

Written as DNA, the CDR3 is TGTGCCAGCAGCCTCGCCCAGACAGGGTGGTCAGATACGCAGTATTTT. Its protein is CASSLAQTGWSDTQYF. The chain recombines TRBV7-3 with TRBJ2-3, with 7 positions matching TRBD1. Unmatched junction bases numbered 12, after V lost 5 bases and J lost 4 bases. The CDR3 has 16 residues. The germline gives CDR1 SGHTA, CDR2 FQGTGA.

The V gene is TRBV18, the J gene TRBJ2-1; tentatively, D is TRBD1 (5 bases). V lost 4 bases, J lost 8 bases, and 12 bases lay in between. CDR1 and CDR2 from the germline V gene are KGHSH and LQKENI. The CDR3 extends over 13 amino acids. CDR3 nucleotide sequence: TGTGCCAGCTCACGCACTCTAGGGGATGAGCAGTTCTTC. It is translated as CASSRTLGDEQFF.

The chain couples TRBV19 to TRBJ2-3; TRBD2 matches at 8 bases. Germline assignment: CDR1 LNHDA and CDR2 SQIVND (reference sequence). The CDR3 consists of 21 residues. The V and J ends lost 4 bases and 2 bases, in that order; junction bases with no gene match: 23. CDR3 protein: CASSTAGAWTSGGRFTDTQYF. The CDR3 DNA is TGTGCCAGTAGTACGGCAGGGGCCTGGACAAGCGGGGGCCGGTTCACAGATACGCAGTATTTT.